This entry features one TCR beta chain sequence. This record belongs to a study of shared T cell receptors in the human thymus. Data came from immunoSEQ multiplex PCR; TCRdb stores just in-frame clones and leaves some out. This table has 600,000 or so clones, around 87% appearing once. CDR1 is MNHEY and CDR2 is SVGAGI in the germline V gene. V was pared by 7 bases and J by 1 base, with 16 bases between. There are 15 residues in the CDR3. These same data were also listed under a study on human thymus T cells. From that report: Infants served as donors; they were healthy and Finnish and were having corrective surgery for congenital heart defects. Resections were taken during corrective heart surgery, and the thymus tissue came from these. There appeared to be biased usage of V and J genes in thymic and blood repertoires. Unrelated individuals were reported by related research to share highly overlapping thymic repertoires.

The V gene is TRBV6-5, the J gene TRBJ1-2, with a possible D match to TRBD1 (6 bases). This TCR was recovered from a boy younger than two with a congenital heart defect. The sequencing input was thymocytes. This CDR3 reads CASKVGGLNNYGYTF. CDR3 DNA: TGTGCCAGCAAGGTCGGGGGGCTCAATAACTATGGCTACACCTTC.